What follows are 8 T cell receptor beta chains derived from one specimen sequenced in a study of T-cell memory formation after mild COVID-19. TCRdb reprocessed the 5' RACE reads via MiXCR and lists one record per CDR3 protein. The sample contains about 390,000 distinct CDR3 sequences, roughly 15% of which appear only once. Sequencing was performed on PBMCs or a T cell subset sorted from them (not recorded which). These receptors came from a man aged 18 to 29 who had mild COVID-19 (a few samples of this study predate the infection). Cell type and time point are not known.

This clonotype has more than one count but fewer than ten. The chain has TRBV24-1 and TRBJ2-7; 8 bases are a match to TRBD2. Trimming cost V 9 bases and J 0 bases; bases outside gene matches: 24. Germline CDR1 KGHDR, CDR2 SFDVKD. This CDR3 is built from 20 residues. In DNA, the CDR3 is TGTGCCACCGACCGACAGTTGTGTAGCGGGATTCTCCGTAGCTCCTACGAGCAGTACGTC. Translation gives CATDRQLCSGILRSSYEQYV.

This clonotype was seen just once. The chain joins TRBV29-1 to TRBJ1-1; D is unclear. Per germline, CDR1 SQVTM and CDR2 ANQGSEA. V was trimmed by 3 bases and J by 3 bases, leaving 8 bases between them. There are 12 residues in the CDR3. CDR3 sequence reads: CSVDFQHTEAFF. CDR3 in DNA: TGCAGCGTTGACTTCCAGCACACTGAAGCTTTCTTT.

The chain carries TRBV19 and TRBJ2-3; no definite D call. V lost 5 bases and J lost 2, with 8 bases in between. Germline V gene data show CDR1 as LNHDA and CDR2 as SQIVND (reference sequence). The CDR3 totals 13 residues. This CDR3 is CASSPQTTDTQYF. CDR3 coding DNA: TGTGCCAGTAGTCCACAGACCACAGATACGCAGTATTTT.

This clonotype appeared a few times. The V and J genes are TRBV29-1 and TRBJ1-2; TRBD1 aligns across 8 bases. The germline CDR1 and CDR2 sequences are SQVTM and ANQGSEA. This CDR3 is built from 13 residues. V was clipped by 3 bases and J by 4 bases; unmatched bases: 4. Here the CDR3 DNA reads TGCAGCGTTGATCAGGGGGCAGGCTATGGCTACACCTTC. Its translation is CSVDQGAGYGYTF.

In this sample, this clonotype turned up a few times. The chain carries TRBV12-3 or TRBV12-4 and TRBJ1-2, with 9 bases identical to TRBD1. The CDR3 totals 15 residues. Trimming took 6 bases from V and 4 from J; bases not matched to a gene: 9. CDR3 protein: CASSQVGQGSYGYTF. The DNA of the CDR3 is TGTGCCAGCAGCCAGGTCGGACAGGGGAGCTATGGCTACACCTTC.

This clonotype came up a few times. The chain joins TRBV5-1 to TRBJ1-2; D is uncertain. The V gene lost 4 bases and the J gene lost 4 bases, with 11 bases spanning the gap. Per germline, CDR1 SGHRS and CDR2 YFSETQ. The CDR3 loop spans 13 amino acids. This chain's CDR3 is CASSPDGIYGYTF. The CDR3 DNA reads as TGCGCCAGCAGCCCGGACGGAATCTATGGCTACACCTTC.

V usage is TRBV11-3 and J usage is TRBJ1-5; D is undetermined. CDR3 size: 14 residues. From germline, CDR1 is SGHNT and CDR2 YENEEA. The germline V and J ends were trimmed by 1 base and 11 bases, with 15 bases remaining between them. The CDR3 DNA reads TGTGCCAGCAGCTTAGGTTTCCAGCCCGCAGCCCAGCATTTT. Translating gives CASSLGFQPAAQHF.

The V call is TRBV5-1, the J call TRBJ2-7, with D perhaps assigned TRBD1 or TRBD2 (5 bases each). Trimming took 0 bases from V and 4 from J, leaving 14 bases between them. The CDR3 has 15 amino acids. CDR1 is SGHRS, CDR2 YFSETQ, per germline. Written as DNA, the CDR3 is TGCGCCAGCAGCTTGGGGGACCGGCGAGGTTACGAGCAGTACTTC. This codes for CASSLGDRRGYEQYF. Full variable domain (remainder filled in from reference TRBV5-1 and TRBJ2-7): KAGVTQTPRYLIKTRGQQVTLSCSPISGHRSVSWYQQTPGQGLQFLFEYFSETQRNKGNFPGRFSGRQFSNSRSEMNVSTLELGDSALYLCASSLGDRRGYEQYFGPGTRLTVT.